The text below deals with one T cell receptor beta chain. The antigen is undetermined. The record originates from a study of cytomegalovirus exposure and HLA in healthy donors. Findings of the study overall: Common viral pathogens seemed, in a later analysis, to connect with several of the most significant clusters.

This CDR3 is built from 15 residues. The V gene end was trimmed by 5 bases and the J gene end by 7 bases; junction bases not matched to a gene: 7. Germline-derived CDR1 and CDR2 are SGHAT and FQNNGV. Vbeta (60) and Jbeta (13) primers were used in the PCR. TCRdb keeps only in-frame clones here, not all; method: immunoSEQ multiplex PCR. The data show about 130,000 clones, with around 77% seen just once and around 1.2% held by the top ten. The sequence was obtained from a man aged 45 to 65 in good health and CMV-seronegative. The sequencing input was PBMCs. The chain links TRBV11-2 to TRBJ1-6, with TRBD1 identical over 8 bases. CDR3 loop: CASSRTGTGNSPLHF. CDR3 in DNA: TGTGCCAGCAGCCGTACCGGGACAGGCAATTCACCCCTCCACTTT.